The rows below give T cell receptor beta chains drawn from one sample of a study of type 1 and type 2 diabetes patients. MiXCR, run by TCRdb on the multiplex PCR reads, gives a single entry per CDR3 protein. Among some 250,000 distinct CDR3 sequences listed, around 47% were seen once. Sequencing used peripheral blood mononuclear cells (PBMCs). These receptors were collected from a man younger than 35 with type 2 diabetes. Both conserved end residues are part of each CDR3. D genes are given only for firm matches. The size field is filled for only some rows; it gives once, few, many or a size class.

v_call	d_call	clone_size	j_call	cdr3_aa	cdr3_nt
TRBV19	TRBD2	.	TRBJ2-7	CASSIGGTSGSYEQYF	TGTGCCAGTAGTATCGGCGGGACTAGCGGCTCCTACGAGCAGTACTTC
TRBV12-3/TRBV12-4	.	.	TRBJ1-5	CASRTRRRLSNQPQHF	TGTGCCAGTCGGACCCGACGGCGGCTTAGCAATCAGCCCCAGCATTTT
TRBV7-8	TRBD2	few	TRBJ2-1	CASSLRGSFEDEQFF	TGTGCCAGCAGCTTGCGCGGGAGCTTCGAGGATGAGCAGTTCTTC
TRBV6-5	.	.	TRBJ2-7	CASKKTSTYEQYF	TGTGCCAGCAAAAAGACGAGCACCTACGAGCAGTACTTC
TRBV7-9	TRBD1	.	TRBJ1-2	CASSRGSPGTGGGGYTF	TGTGCCAGCAGCCGCGGTAGTCCCGGGACAGGGGGAGGTGGCTACACCTTC
TRBV24-1	.	.	TRBJ2-7	CATSDRGYEQYF	TGTGCCACCAGTGACAGGGGCTACGAGCAGTACTTC
TRBV11-2	.	.	TRBJ2-2	CASSLPVAGELFF	TGTGCCAGCAGCTTACCAGTGGCCGGGGAGCTGTTTTTT
TRBV7-3	.	few	TRBJ2-2	CASSLSTGNTGELFF	TGTGCCAGCAGCTTATCCACAGGGAACACCGGGGAGCTGTTTTTT
TRBV20-1	.	.	TRBJ1-3	CSATDRLGNTIYF	TGCAGTGCGACCGACAGACTAGGAAACACCATATATTTT
TRBV20-1	.	few	TRBJ1-2	CSARPAYYGYTF	TGCAGTGCTAGACCAGCGTACTATGGCTACACCTTC
TRBV7-3	TRBD1	.	TRBJ1-2	CASAPGGAVGYGYTF	TGTGCCAGTGCGCCAGGGGGCGCGGTTGGCTATGGCTACACCTTC
TRBV19	.	few	TRBJ1-2	CASRQTPRPCGYTF	TGTGCCAGTAGACAAACCCCCCGTCCCTGTGGCTACACCTTC
TRBV7-6	TRBD2	.	TRBJ2-3	CASSLELAGGGTDTQYF	TGTGCCAGCAGCTTAGAACTAGCGGGAGGTGGTACAGATACGCAGTATTTT
TRBV6-5	.	few	TRBJ2-7	CASSPTVTYEQYF	TGTGCCAGCAGCCCGACAGTAACCTACGAGCAGTACTTC
TRBV14	.	few	TRBJ2-3	CASSQENELGGPRADTQYF	TGTGCCAGCAGCCAAGAGAACGAGTTAGGGGGACCCCGGGCCGATACGCAGTATTTT
TRBV11-2	.	.	TRBJ1-4	CASSLMGPDEKLSF	TGTGCCAGCAGCTTAATGGGACCCGATGAAAAACTGTCTTTT
TRBV19	.	few	TRBJ1-2	CASSISPGGVYGYTF	TGTGCCAGTAGTATTTCCCCGGGGGGAGTCTATGGCTACACCTTC
TRBV28	.	.	TRBJ2-7	CASSQQLGEQYF	TGTGCCAGCAGTCAACAGCTGGGCGAGCAGTACTTC
TRBV13	.	.	TRBJ1-2	CASSVGQGWGYTF	TGTGCCAGCAGCGTCGGGCAGGGTTGGGGCTACACCTTC
TRBV20-1	.	few	TRBJ1-2	CSAGFGYTF	TGCAGTGCTGGCTTCGGCTACACCTTC
TRBV20-1	TRBD2	few	TRBJ2-7	CSADELAGSHYEQYF	TGCAGTGCAGACGAACTAGCGGGATCGCACTACGAGCAGTACTTC
TRBV2	.	.	TRBJ2-2	CASSGPRQKNTGELFF	TGTGCCAGCAGTGGACCCCGACAGAAGAACACCGGGGAGCTGTTTTTT
TRBV15	.	.	TRBJ2-2	CATSSLWFGDPGINTGELFF	TGTGCCACCAGCAGCCTCTGGTTTGGGGACCCGGGAATTAACACCGGGGAGCTGTTTTTT
TRBV20-1	TRBD1	.	TRBJ2-2	CSALGQGAVGELFF	TGCAGTGCGTTAGGACAGGGGGCCGTCGGGGAGCTGTTTTTT
TRBV19	.	.	TRBJ2-1	CASSIGSAGMNEQFF	TGTGCCAGTAGTATAGGTAGCGCAGGTATGAATGAGCAGTTCTTC
TRBV15	TRBD2	once	TRBJ2-3	CATSIAGGMSTDTQYF	TGTGCCACCAGCATAGCGGGGGGGATGAGCACAGATACGCAGTATTTT
TRBV28	TRBD1	.	TRBJ2-7	CATLGGFLYEQYF	TGTGCCACACTAGGGGGCTTCCTCTACGAGCAGTACTTC
TRBV7-2	.	.	TRBJ1-5	CASSPTGGSNQPQHF	TGTGCCAGCAGCCCGACCGGTGGGAGCAATCAGCCCCAGCATTTT
TRBV10-3	.	.	TRBJ2-3	CAISETSWGTQYF	TGTGCCATCAGTGAGACCTCATGGGGTACGCAGTATTTT
TRBV5-1	.	.	TRBJ2-5	CASSQFGVPQETQYF	TGCGCCAGCAGCCAATTCGGGGTACCTCAAGAGACCCAGTACTTC
TRBV7-6	.	.	TRBJ1-6	CASSLGSPAYNSPLHF	TGTGCCAGCAGCTTAGGGTCTCCAGCCTATAATTCACCCCTCCACTTT
TRBV25-1	TRBD2	.	TRBJ2-1	CASSGWEGNEQFF	TGTGCCAGCAGTGGGTGGGAGGGCAATGAGCAGTTCTTC
TRBV27	.	.	TRBJ1-3	CASKVRGAGNTIYF	TGTGCCAGCAAGGTTAGGGGGGCTGGAAACACCATATATTTT
TRBV4-2	TRBD1	few	TRBJ1-2	CASSHLQGAVEGYTF	TGTGCCAGCAGCCACCTACAGGGGGCGGTGGAAGGCTACACCTTC
TRBV19	.	few	TRBJ1-1	CASSPRDTSPDTEAFF	TGTGCCAGTAGCCCCCGGGACACATCCCCGGACACTGAAGCTTTCTTT
TRBV7-2	.	few	TRBJ1-2	CASSPGTLNYGYTF	TGTGCCAGCAGCCCGGGGACACTAAACTATGGCTACACCTTC
TRBV27	TRBD1	few	TRBJ2-7	CASARTGGYEQYF	TGTGCCAGCGCGAGGACAGGGGGCTACGAGCAGTACTTC